One T cell receptor (beta chain) is described in this entry. The antigen remains unidentified. A much larger clone differs by one base, so this may be a read error. Amplification of TCR alpha and beta CDR3 regions from RNA used iRepertoire nested multiplex PCR. One-step reverse transcription and amplification started from around 100-400 ng of tissue mRNA or PBMC total RNA. TCRdb re-derived calls from the multiplex PCR reads in MiXCR, one entry per CDR3 protein. The table has fewer than 250,000 distinct CDR3 sequences, about 32% seen once. The data originate from a study of glioma-infiltrating T cells. Broader study findings: CDR3 overlap between tissue and blood was very small. Non-neoplastic patients had below-expected tissue-blood divergence, while all gliomas exceeded expectation.

CDR1 is SQVTM, CDR2 ANQGSEA, per germline. Trimming shortened V by 2 bases and J by 4 bases, and 11 bases separated the two germline ends. The CDR3 has 13 residues. The rearrangement uses TRBV29-1 and TRBJ1-1; D is possibly TRBD1 (6 bases). The TCR originated in a human donor with low-grade glioma or glioblastoma, undergoing nonglioma brain surgery, or in good health (not recorded which). Input material: glioma tissue, nonneoplastic brain tissue, or PBMCs (not recorded which). CDR3 sequence (DNA): TGCAGCGTTGAATGGACAGCAGCCACTGAAGCTTTCTTT. Translated: CSVEWTAATEAFF.